Each of the 18 T cell receptor beta chains below was sequenced from the same sample in a study of T cell clusters in autoimmune cytopenias (dated by TCRdb to 2018 to 2020). For each sample, TRB amplification used 200 to 300 ng of peripheral blood genomic DNA, equal to some 35,000 genome equivalents. The sequencer was an Illumina MiSeq. Multiplex PCR with a touch-down protocol amplified TRB rearrangements, with the TRB-A and TRB-B primer pools combined in a single tube. TCRdb reprocessed the reads and provides one entry for every CDR3 protein sequence; no DNA is given. The sample table on file contains 11,000 or so distinct CDR3 sequences. About 20% of the sample is held by the ten biggest clonotypes. This sample also appeared in a second study, on T cell repertoires in aging, cancer and after chemotherapy.

What was sequenced was peripheral blood. Every receptor here comes from a human donor in good health.

The V gene is TRBV11-3, the J gene TRBJ1-1; TCRdb's D call, TRBD1, is unchecked because there is no DNA. Germline V gives CDR1 SGHNT, CDR2 YENEEA. This CDR3 is built from 14 residues. This CDR3 reads CASSPQGSGTEAFF. Filled out from reference TRBV11-3 and TRBJ1-1, the complete variable domain reads EAGVVQSPRYKIIEKKQPVAFWCNPISGHNTLYWYLQNLGQGPELLIRYENEEAVDDSQLPKDRFSAERLKGVDSTLKIQPAELGDSAVYLCASSPQGSGTEAFFGQGTRLTVV.

The chain's CDR3 is CASSLNRGRNEQYF. This chain links TRBV5-4 with TRBJ2-7; as DNA is missing, the TRBD1 call by TCRdb cannot be tested. Germline values: CDR1 SGHNT, CDR2 YYREEE (reference sequence). This CDR3 has 14 residues.

This rearrangement joins TRBV5-6 to TRBJ2-2. Per germline, CDR1 SGHDT and CDR2 YYEEEE. The CDR3 is 15 amino acids. The CDR3 sequence is CASSFTDGDPGELFF. The whole variable domain, filled in from reference TRBV5-6 and TRBJ2-2, reads DAGVTQSPTHLIKTRGQQVTLRCSPKSGHDTVSWYQQALGQGPQFIFQYYEEEERQRGNFPDRFSGHQFPNYSSELNVNALLLGDSALYLCASSFTDGDPGELFFGEGSRLTVL.

CDR3 residues: CASSIPTGAAEAFF. The V gene is TRBV19, the J gene TRBJ1-1; the D call of TRBD1 rests on TCRdb alone, since no DNA is present to check it. Germline V gene data show CDR1 as LNHDA and CDR2 as SQIVND (reference sequence). The CDR3 spans 14 residues.

The V gene is TRBV11-3, the J gene TRBJ1-6. This CDR3 is built from 15 residues. The germline CDR1 and CDR2 sequences are SGHNT and YENEEA. The CDR3 region is CASSLFVGIDSPLHF.

This chain links TRBV6-2 or TRBV6-3 with TRBJ2-1. CDR1 is MNHEY and CDR2 is SVGEGT in the germline V gene. The CDR3 extends over 16 amino acids. CDR3 residues: CASSYRHGAPTSEQFF.

The chain couples TRBV12-5 to TRBJ2-7. Germline assignment: CDR1 LGHNT and CDR2 FRNRAP. The CDR3 extends over 14 amino acids. The CDR3 here is CASGLSGNSYEQYF.

The chain has TRBV19 and TRBJ1-6; the TCRdb call, TRBD1, lacks DNA for checking. The CDR3 runs to 15 residues. Germline V gene lookup returns CDR1 LNHDA and CDR2 SQIVND (reference sequence). The CDR3 region is CASRGTGEGNSPLHF.

The genes are TRBV4-3 and TRBJ2-2; TCRdb indicates TRBD2, and absent DNA this call remains unverified. This CDR3 comprises 16 residues. Germline assignment: CDR1 LGHNA and CDR2 YSLEER. This CDR3 reads CASSQGLAAYTGELFF.

This sequence joins TRBV6-5 and TRBJ1-1; the TCRdb D gene call, TRBD1, has no DNA to confirm it. Germline assignment: CDR1 MNHEY and CDR2 SVGAGI. This CDR3 contains 13 residues. CDR3: CASSSRVGTEAFF.

This clonotype is identified as medium-sized from frequency. The chain joins TRBV6-5 to TRBJ2-1. The CDR3 loop spans 16 amino acids. CDR1 and CDR2 from the germline V gene are MNHEY and SVGAGI. The CDR3 loop reads CASSYWQASSYNEQFF.

The chain employs TRBV19 and TRBJ2-7; checking the TCRdb D call of TRBD1 is not possible without DNA. Per the germline V gene, CDR1 is LNHDA and CDR2 is SQIVND (reference sequence). This CDR3 is 13 amino acids long. This CDR3 is CASSAGPSYEQYF.

This clonotype is labeled medium-sized based on frequency. The chain employs TRBV5-5 and TRBJ2-1. In germline, CDR1 is SGHKS, CDR2 YYEKEE (reference sequence). The CDR3 spans 14 residues. CDR3 in amino acids: CASSLGLTYNEQFF. The whole variable domain, remainder taken from reference TRBV5-5 and TRBJ2-1, is DAGVTQSPTHLIKTRGQQVTLRCSPISGHKSVSWYQQVLGQGPQFIFQYYEKEERGRGNFPDRFSARQFPNYSSELNVNALLLGDSALYLCASSLGLTYNEQFFGPGTRLTVL.

The chain recombines TRBV19 with TRBJ2-2. This CDR3 is 17 amino acids long. The germline V gene encodes CDR1 LNHDA and CDR2 SQIVND (reference sequence). The CDR3 loop is CASSISWSVGNTGELFF.

This sequence joins TRBV5-6 and TRBJ2-1; the TRBD1 assignment by TCRdb is unverifiable without DNA. Germline V CDR1 and CDR2: SGHDT, YYEEEE. The CDR3 length is 16 residues. CDR3 sequence: CASSPWGGGFGNEQFF.

This sequence joins TRBV19 and TRBJ1-5; TCRdb calls TRBD1, which cannot be checked without DNA. Germline V gives CDR1 LNHDA, CDR2 SQIVND (reference sequence). The CDR3 has 19 amino acids. The CDR3 here is CASSMPPGQGTLSNQPQHF. Using reference TRBV19 and TRBJ1-5 for the parts outside the CDR3, the full variable domain is DGGITQSPKYLFRKEGQNVTLSCEQNLNHDAMYWYRQDPGQGLRLIYYSQIVNDFQKGDIAEGYSVSREKKESFPLTVTSAQKNPTAFYLCASSMPPGQGTLSNQPQHFGDGTRLSIL.

This chain's CDR3 is CASSYRAVRSGELFF. The chain uses TRBV6-2 or TRBV6-3 and TRBJ2-2; the D gene TCRdb calls, TRBD2, cannot be checked with no DNA. CDR1 MNHEY and CDR2 SVGEGT come from the germline V gene. The CDR3 is made up of 15 amino acids.

The V and J genes are TRBV30 and TRBJ2-7; the TCRdb D gene call, TRBD1, has no DNA to confirm it. The V gene's germline CDR1 is GTSNPN and CDR2 SVGIG (reference sequence). This CDR3 has 15 residues. The CDR3 protein is CAWSGPGGVGYEQYF.